The rows below give T cell receptor beta chains drawn from one sample of a study of cytomegalovirus exposure and HLA in healthy donors. The method was immunoSEQ multiplex PCR; TCRdb's version includes in-frame clones alone and lacks a portion of them. The sample contains some 110,000 clones, about 91% of which appear only once. The sample was PBMCs. The receptors were sampled from a man between 18 and 29 years old in good health and CMV-seronegative. Each CDR3 is given with its conserved first and last residue. The D gene is left open where the match is weak. For some rows the clone size is stated as once, few or many, or as a class when expanded; others skip it.

v_gene	abundance	j_gene	d_gene	CDR3nt	CDR3aa
TRBV19	-	TRBJ1-1	-	TGTGCCAGTAGTACCAGGGTGGGGACTGAAGCTTTCTTT	CASSTRVGTEAFF
TRBV27	-	TRBJ1-1	-	TGTGCCAGCAGTCCCCAAGAGCGGACTGAATCTTTCTTT	CASSPQERTESFF
TRBV7-9	-	TRBJ2-2	-	TGTGCCAGCAGCTTAGGAGGGGGTCCCGGGGAGCTGTTTTTT	CASSLGGGPGELFF
TRBV4-1	-	TRBJ2-6	-	TGCGCCAGCAGCCAAGATTTTTTCCAGGCTGGAACTGGGGCCAACGTCCTGACTTTC	CASSQDFFQAGTGANVLTF
TRBV5-1	-	TRBJ1-2	-	TGCGCCAGCAGCTTTGACAGTTACTATGGCTACACCTTC	CASSFDSYYGYTF
TRBV11-3	-	TRBJ2-3	TRBD2	TGTGCCAGCAGCTTAGGGCGGGAGGGCGCGGATACGCAGTATTTT	CASSLGREGADTQYF
TRBV9	-	TRBJ2-5	TRBD1	TGTGCCAGCAGCGTAGTTTCGATGCGGGACAGGGTGATAGGAGAGACCCAGTACTTC	CASSVVSMRDRVIGETQYF
TRBV19	-	TRBJ1-5	-	TGTGCCAGTAGTATGCAGGGAATTCAGCCCCAGCATTTT	CASSMQGIQPQHF
TRBV19	-	TRBJ2-2	TRBD1	TGTGCCAACACACGACAGGGGGGAAGGAACACCGGGGAGCTGTTTTTT	CANTRQGGRNTGELFF
TRBV2	-	TRBJ1-6	-	TGTGCCAGCTTATCCCTGGGGGCCGGGGTTAATTCACCCCTCCACTTT	CASLSLGAGVNSPLHF
TRBV19	-	TRBJ1-1	-	TGTGCCAGTAGCAGATTGGTCCAGAACGCTGAAGCTTTCTTT	CASSRLVQNAEAFF
TRBV18	-	TRBJ2-1	TRBD1	TGTGCCAGCTCACCGGGACAGAGCTACAATGAGCAGTTCTTC	CASSPGQSYNEQFF
TRBV28	once	TRBJ1-1	-	TGTGCCAGCAGTTTAGAAGAGGAGGTTATCACTGAAGCTTTCTTT	CASSLEEEVITEAFF
TRBV27	-	TRBJ2-1	-	TGTGCCAGCAGCCCGGGGTATGAGCAGTTCTTC	CASSPGYEQFF
TRBV11-2	-	TRBJ2-1	-	TGTGCCAGCAGCACTGCTGGGACTTACTCCTACAATGAGCAGTTCTTC	CASSTAGTYSYNEQFF
TRBV27	-	TRBJ1-5	TRBD1	TGTGCCAGCAGTTTATTGGACAGGTCGGCGGATCAGCCCCAGCATTTT	CASSLLDRSADQPQHF
TRBV28	once	TRBJ2-1	TRBD1	TGTGCCAGCAGTTTTGGGACAGACCTGGACAATGAGCAGTTCTTC	CASSFGTDLDNEQFF
TRBV11-2	-	TRBJ2-7	-	TGTGCCAGCAGCTTAGTGTCTGGGAGCTCCTACGAGCAGTACTTC	CASSLVSGSSYEQYF
TRBV4-1	-	TRBJ2-1	-	TGCGCCAGCAGCCCAGGGCCGCGGGGCAATGAGCAGTTCTTC	CASSPGPRGNEQFF
TRBV4-1	-	TRBJ2-7	TRBD1	TGCGCCAGCAGTCTTTCCGGGACAGGGCTTAACGAGCAGTACTTC	CASSLSGTGLNEQYF
TRBV18	-	TRBJ2-1	-	TGTGCCAGCTCCCCGGGGGGCTATAGGCAATACAATGAGCAGTTCTTC	CASSPGGYRQYNEQFF
TRBV30	-	TRBJ2-1	TRBD1	TGTGCCTGGAGTGTACGGAGACAGGGAGTTATGGTAGAGGGGCAGTTCTTC	CAWSVRRQGVMVEGQFF
TRBV6-5	-	TRBJ1-1	-	TGTGCCAGCAGTTACCTCCCCGAGGTGAACACTGAAGCTTTCTTT	CASSYLPEVNTEAFF
TRBV19	-	TRBJ1-2	-	TGTGCCAGTAGTACAGTTGGGGGCTCTAACTATGGCTACACCTTC	CASSTVGGSNYGYTF
TRBV5-4	-	TRBJ2-1	TRBD2	TGTGCCAGCAGCTCCAGGTCCGGTAGCGGGAGGGCCTACAATGAGCAGTTCTTC	CASSSRSGSGRAYNEQFF
TRBV7-6	-	TRBJ2-1	TRBD1	TGTGCCAGCAGCAGGGGGCCATCCTACAATGAGCAGTTCTTC	CASSRGPSYNEQFF
TRBV23-1	-	TRBJ1-2	-	TGCGCCAGCAGTCAATCTCAGACTAACTATGGCTACACCTTC	CASSQSQTNYGYTF
TRBV6-1	-	TRBJ2-7	-	TGTGCCAGCAACGACAGAAGTTCGTTGTGGGAGCAGTACTTC	CASNDRSSLWEQYF
TRBV11-2	-	TRBJ2-7	TRBD1	TGTGCCAGCAGCTTAACACAGGGGCCCGAGCAGTACTTC	CASSLTQGPEQYF
TRBV19	-	TRBJ1-5	-	TGTGCCAGTAGTAACGGAAGACAGAGCCATAGCAATCAGCCCCAGCATTTT	CASSNGRQSHSNQPQHF
TRBV4-1	-	TRBJ2-7	TRBD2	TGCGCCAGCAGCCGGGGGGGACTAGCGGGAGAGCAGTACTTC	CASSRGGLAGEQYF
TRBV5-1	-	TRBJ2-3	-	TGCGCCAGCAGCTTGGCCGACAGTCTCACAGATACGCAGTATTTT	CASSLADSLTDTQYF
TRBV6-1	many	TRBJ1-2	-	TGTGCCAGCAGTTGGACTCTCAGCGGGGGCTACACCTTC	CASSWTLSGGYTF
TRBV28	-	TRBJ2-7	-	TGTGCCAGCAGAAGACAGGGAGGCTCCTACGAGCAGTACTTC	CASRRQGGSYEQYF
TRBV27	-	TRBJ2-2	TRBD2	TGTGCCAGCACTCCATCCGGACTAGCTGCCGGGGAGCTGTTTTTT	CASTPSGLAAGELFF